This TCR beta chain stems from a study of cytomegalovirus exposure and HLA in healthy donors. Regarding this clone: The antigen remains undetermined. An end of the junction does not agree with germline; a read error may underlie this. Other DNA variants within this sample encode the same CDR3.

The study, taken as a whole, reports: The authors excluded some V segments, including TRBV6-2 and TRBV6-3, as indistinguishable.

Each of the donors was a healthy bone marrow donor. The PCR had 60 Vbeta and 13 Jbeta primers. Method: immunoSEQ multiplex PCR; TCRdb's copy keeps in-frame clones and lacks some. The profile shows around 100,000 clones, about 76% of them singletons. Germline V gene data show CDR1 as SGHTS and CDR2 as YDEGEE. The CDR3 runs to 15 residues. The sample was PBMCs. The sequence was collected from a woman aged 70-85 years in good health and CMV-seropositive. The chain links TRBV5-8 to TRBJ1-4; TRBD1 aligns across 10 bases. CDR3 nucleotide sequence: TGTGCCAGCAGCTTGATGACAGGGGGCAATGAAAAGCTGTTTTTT. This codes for CASSLMTGGNEKLFF.